The 30 T cell receptor beta chains below come from one sample, sequenced in a study of T cell clonality in common variable immunodeficiency (dated by TCRdb to 2014 to 2015). The library was produced with the immunoSEQ multiplex PCR assay. Held by TCRdb, this immuneACCESS table contains in-frame sequences only and omits some clones. Under half of the omission traces to an unresolved V gene where checked; the cause of the rest is unknown. The table records tens of thousands of clones for this sample, and not one of them appears only once. 1.6% of the sample goes to the ten largest clones. The specimen sequenced was peripheral blood mononuclear cells. These TCRs come from a person aged 18-70 years in good health.

This clone was recorded at least ten times. The observed sequence ends 3 residues before the CDR3 terminus, with the missing tail filled in from the germline J gene. V is TRBV11-2 and J is TRBJ1-1; maybe TRBD1 (6 bases). V lost 3 bases and J 4 bases, leaving 12 bases between the germline ends. The CDR3 contains 14 residues. Germline CDR1 and CDR2: SGHAT and FQNNGV. The CDR3 sequence: CASSFLQGSTEAFF. Partial CDR3 DNA: TGTGCCAGCAGCTTCCTACAGGGAAGCACTGAA.

This clone was recorded at least ten times. The sequenced fragment ends 3 residues before the CDR3 boundary, so the rest is inferred from the germline J gene. The chain recombines TRBV7-9 with TRBJ2-2; D is perhaps TRBD1 (6 bases). CDR1 and CDR2 from the germline V gene are SEHNR and FQNEAQ (reference sequence). The CDR3 covers 14 residues. Trimming shortened V by 6 bases and J by 2 bases, and 10 bases separated the two germline ends. The sequenced part of the CDR3 DNA is TGTGCCAGCAGGCAACAGGGTAACACCGGGGAG. Protein product: CASRQQGNTGE. The complete CDR3 protein is CASRQQGNTGELFF.

This clone has a count of ten or more. The read finishes 3 residues shy of the CDR3 end, and the germline J gene is used to complete it. The V and J genes are TRBV20-1 and TRBJ2-1; D gene ambiguous. V lost 2 bases and J lost 5, with 4 bases in between. The CDR3 length is 11 residues. Germline values: CDR1 DFQATT, CDR2 SNEGSKA (reference sequence). The CDR3 DNA, read in part, is TGCAGTGCTAGATTTAACAATGAG. Its translation: CSARFNNE. The full CDR3 reads CSARFNNEQFF.

This clone was counted many times. CDR3 DNA (partial): TGCAGTGCTTGTCCCGGGACAGGGGGCTACACAGATACG. Its protein is CSACPGTGGYTDT. The whole CDR3 protein is CSACPGTGGYTDTQYF. The chain combines TRBV20-1 with TRBJ2-3, with TRBD1 matching 12 bases. From the germline J gene comes the end of the CDR3, since the read stops 3 residues before it. Trimming at V came to 5 bases and at J to 2 bases, leaving 8 bases not matched to a gene. This CDR3 is built from 16 residues. Germline CDR1 and CDR2: DFQATT and SNEGSKA (reference sequence).

This clone was counted ten times or more. The read ends 3 residues before the CDR3 terminus; that terminus is restored from the germline J gene. The rearrangement uses TRBV29-1 and TRBJ2-5; possibly TRBD1 for D (5 bases). The CDR3 runs 11 residues. The germline V and J ends were trimmed by 6 bases and 1 base, with 6 bases remaining between them. Germline CDR1 SQVTM, CDR2 ANQGSEA. The part of the CDR3 DNA that was read is TGCAGCGTGACAGTCCAAGAGACC. Translated: CSVTVQET. In full, the CDR3 reads CSVTVQETQYF.

This clone was detected ten times or more. The read ends 3 residues early relative to the CDR3; the germline J gene fills the gap. The chain employs TRBV7-2 and TRBJ1-2; D may be TRBD1 (5 bases). CDR1 is SGHTA and CDR2 is FQGNSA in the germline V gene. Trimming removed 4 bases at V and 7 bases at J, with 13 bases between. This CDR3 is 13 amino acids long. CDR3 protein: CASSWSTEGGYTF. The sequenced part of the CDR3 DNA is TGTGCCAGCAGCTGGTCGACAGAGGGTGGC.

This clone occurred a few times. The read terminates 3 residues before the CDR3 end, so the remaining end is supplied by the germline J gene. The V call is TRBV11-3, the J call TRBJ2-1; D is undetermined. V dropped 4 bases and J dropped 4 bases, with 11 bases sitting between them. This CDR3 comprises 14 residues. Germline V gene lookup returns CDR1 SGHNT and CDR2 YENEEA. The CDR3 sequence is CASSSPPLYNEQFF. The CDR3 DNA, read in part, is TGTGCCAGCAGCTCCCCCCCCCTATACAATGAG.

There are many counts of this clone. The read ends 3 residues early relative to the CDR3; the germline J gene fills the gap. V usage is TRBV5-1 and J usage is TRBJ2-7; 10 nucleotides align to TRBD1. This CDR3 comprises 15 residues. V gave up 5 bases and J gave up 1 base; unmatched junction bases: 6. Germline CDR1 is SGHRS and CDR2 is YFSETQ. This CDR3 is CASSEDRGISYEQYF. The sequenced CDR3 bases are TGCGCCAGCAGTGAGGACAGGGGGATATCCTACGAG.

The sample holds many counts of this clone. The read terminates 3 residues before the CDR3 end, so the remaining end is supplied by the germline J gene. V usage is TRBV20-1 and J usage is TRBJ2-7; 7 bases are a match to TRBD1. V lost 5 bases to trimming and J lost 5 bases; unmatched junction nucleotides: 6. The length of the CDR3 is 12 residues. Germline assignment: CDR1 DFQATT and CDR2 SNEGSKA (reference sequence). The CDR3 DNA, read in part, is TGCAGTGCTCCCGACAGGGCTAACGAG. Translated, it gives CSAPDRANE. The full CDR3 reads CSAPDRANEQYF.

This clone has a count of ten or more. The read falls 3 residues short of the CDR3 end, and the missing part is taken from the germline J gene. The chain carries TRBV20-1 and TRBJ2-3; perhaps TRBD1 as D (6 bases). This CDR3 is built from 14 residues. The germline V and J ends were trimmed by 4 bases and 0 bases, with 11 bases remaining between them. Germline values: CDR1 DFQATT, CDR2 SNEGSKA (reference sequence). The CDR3 reads CSAIGTLSTDTQYF. The sequenced part of the CDR3 DNA is TGCAGTGCTATCGGGACACTTAGCACAGATACG.

This clone was detected ten times or more. The CDR3 goes on 3 residues after the read ends, and that part is filled in from the germline J gene. The gene calls are TRBV20-1 and TRBJ2-1; possibly TRBD2 for D (7 bases). Germline V gene sequence: CDR1 DFQATT, CDR2 SNEGSKA (reference sequence). The ends were cut back, 0 bases at V and 6 bases at J, with 18 bases in the middle. CDR3 length: 16 amino acids. The CDR3 is CSARDLEGGGGNEQFF. CDR3 bases read: TGCAGTGCTAGAGATCTGGAGGGAGGGGGGGGCAATGAG.

The table lists this clone with a few counts. The CDR3 bases that were read are TGTGCCAGCAGCTTAGTCGTCAGGGGGCATGAGACC. Translated, it gives CASSLVVRGHET. The entire CDR3 is CASSLVVRGHETQYF. V and J are TRBV7-9 and TRBJ2-5; 8 nucleotides agree with TRBD1. The DNA ends 3 residues before the CDR3 does, and the rest of the CDR3 is filled in from the germline J gene. Germline V CDR1 and CDR2: SEHNR, FQNEAQ (reference sequence). Trimming took 1 base from V and 5 from J; bases not matched to a gene: 6. CDR3 size: 15 residues. The full variable domain, its missing parts supplied by reference TRBV7-9 and TRBJ2-5, is DTGVSQNPRHKITKRGQNVTFRCDPISEHNRLYWYRQTLGQGPEFLTYFQNEAQLEKSRLLSDRFSAERPKGSFSTLEIQRTEQGDSAMYLCASSLVVRGHETQYFGPGTRLLVL.

This clone was counted many times. Read sequence stops 3 residues before the CDR3 end, and the germline J gene provides the missing end. This chain joins TRBV20-1 and TRBJ2-1; D gene ambiguous. V was cut by 1 base and J by 0 bases, with 7 bases left in between. CDR1 and CDR2 from the germline V gene are DFQATT and SNEGSKA (reference sequence). This CDR3 has 14 amino acids. CDR3 sequence: CSARVTTSYNEQFF. The sequenced CDR3 bases are TGCAGTGCTAGAGTAACAACCTCCTACAATGAG.

This clone was observed many times. The CDR3 extends 3 residues past the end of the read, so its final part is completed from the germline J gene. The chain is built from TRBV5-1 and TRBJ2-7; D may be TRBD1 (6 bases). The CDR3 is 15 amino acids. With 1 base removed from V and 1 base from J, the gap between germline ends came to 12 bases. Germline CDR1 is SGHRS and CDR2 is YFSETQ. The part of the CDR3 DNA that was read is TGCGCCAGCAGCTTGTCCGGGACAAGGTCCTACGAG. It translates to CASSLSGTRSYE. In full, the CDR3 reads CASSLSGTRSYEQYF.

Comments on this clone: The observed sequence ends 3 residues before the CDR3 terminus, with the missing tail filled in from the germline J gene. The V and J genes are TRBV10-2 and TRBJ1-2; TRBD1 is a possible D gene (6 bases). This CDR3 contains 14 residues. The V end was cut by 4 bases, the J end by 4 bases, with 13 bases between. Germline values: CDR1 WSHSY, CDR2 SAAADI. CDR3 residues: CASSAGVVGYGYTF. The sequenced CDR3 bases are TGCGCCAGCAGTGCAGGGGTTGTCGGCTATGGC.

This clone appeared many times. The read finishes 3 residues shy of the CDR3 end, and the germline J gene is used to complete it. This chain joins TRBV2 and TRBJ2-7; a weak D match, TRBD2 (5 bases). V lost 3 bases to trimming and J lost 2 bases, with 11 bases between them. This CDR3 has 14 amino acids. Looked up from germline, CDR1 is SNHLY and CDR2 is FYNNEI. The covered CDR3 bases are TGTGCCAGCAGTGATGCTAGCCCGACCTACGAG. Translated: CASSDASPTYE. The whole CDR3 sequence is CASSDASPTYEQYF.

This clone was seen ten or more times. Coverage ceases 3 residues before the CDR3 finishes, and the germline J gene fills in the end. V gene TRBV2 combines with J gene TRBJ2-3, with 11 bases that match TRBD2. Germline V gives CDR1 SNHLY, CDR2 FYNNEI. After removal of 10 bases from V and 4 bases from J, the junction contained 7 bases not matched to a gene. There are 14 residues in the CDR3. The CDR3 spells CAIRLAGKPDTQYF. Incomplete CDR3 DNA: TGTGCCATACGACTAGCGGGAAAACCAGATACG.

This clone was found many times. The read comes to an end 3 residues before the CDR3 does, leaving the germline J gene to fill in the end. The genes are TRBV5-1 and TRBJ1-1; 8 bases are shared with TRBD1. The CDR3 is 15 amino acids. CDR1 and CDR2 (germline): SGHRS, YFSETQ. The V and J ends lost 4 bases and 1 base, in that order; junction bases with no gene match: 6. CDR3 sequence reads: CASSGSRGPNTEAFF. The part of the CDR3 DNA that was read is TGCGCCAGCAGCGGGAGCAGGGGGCCGAACACTGAA.

This clone occurred many times. The missing CDR3 end, 3 residues past where the read stops, is filled in from the germline J gene. J is TRBJ2-3 and V is TRBV2, with TRBD2 identical over 12 bases. The germline V gene has CDR1 SNHLY and CDR2 FYNNEI. The CDR3 has 16 amino acids. V dropped 7 bases and J dropped 4; count of bases not matched to a gene: 9. CDR3 region: CASKLLAGGGSDTQYF. Incomplete CDR3 DNA: TGTGCCAGCAAGCTACTAGCGGGAGGAGGGTCAGATACG.

A note on this clone: The CDR3 goes on 3 residues after the read ends, and that part is filled in from the germline J gene. This chain connects TRBV5-3 to TRBJ2-7; maybe TRBD2 (5 bases). TRBV5-3 is an open reading frame whose function is uncertain. Trimming removed 4 bases from V and 4 bases from J, with 15 bases in between. The CDR3 contains 14 residues. The sequenced CDR3 bases are TGTGCCAGAAGCCCCCGGACTTTGACATACGAG. Its protein is CARSPRTLTYE. The full-length CDR3 reads as CARSPRTLTYEQYF.

In this sample, this clone turned up many times. The read is 3 residues too short to cover the CDR3 end, so that end is filled in from the germline J gene. The chain carries TRBV7-8 and TRBJ2-5, with 9 bases identical to TRBD1. In germline, CDR1 is SGHVS, CDR2 FQNEAQ. The J segment lost 5 bases and the V segment lost 7 bases, leaving 14 bases of the junction unmatched. The length of the CDR3 is 16 residues. CDR3 DNA (partial): TGTGCCAGCACCTACCCCGGGACAGGGATATGGGAGACC. This gives the protein CASTYPGTGIWET. The complete CDR3 protein is CASTYPGTGIWETQYF.

This clone was counted many times. The DNA ends 3 residues before the CDR3 does, and the rest of the CDR3 is filled in from the germline J gene. The rearrangement uses TRBV7-9 and TRBJ1-1; 7 bases map to TRBD1. Germline trimming cut 5 bases from V and 1 base from J; bases unmatched to any gene: 4. There are 14 residues in the CDR3. Germline V CDR1 and CDR2: SEHNR, FQNEAQ (reference sequence). The sequenced CDR3 bases are TGTGCCAGCAGCCTCGGGACAGCGAACACTGAA. Translation: CASSLGTANTE. The entire CDR3 protein reads CASSLGTANTEAFF.

This clone was counted ten times or more. Read data end 3 residues before the CDR3 end; the end is taken from the germline J gene. The genes are TRBV7-2 and TRBJ1-5; TRBD1 is a possible D gene (5 bases). The V end was cut by 1 base, the J end by 0 bases, with 7 bases between. This CDR3 contains 15 residues. CDR1 and CDR2 (germline): SGHTA, FQGNSA. The CDR3 spells CASSLGQFSNQPQHF. The CDR3 DNA, read in part, is TGTGCCAGCAGCTTAGGACAGTTTAGCAATCAGCCC.

This clone showed up many times. The CDR3 is cut off 3 residues early in the read; its end comes from the germline J gene. The chain employs TRBV20-1 and TRBJ2-7; 7 nucleotides align to TRBD2. Germline V lookup: CDR1 DFQATT, CDR2 SNEGSKA (reference sequence). CDR3 size: 15 residues. V was clipped by 0 bases and J by 3 bases; unmatched bases: 8. This CDR3 is CSARDVSGSYYEQYF. The covered CDR3 bases are TGCAGTGCTAGAGATGTTAGCGGGTCCTACTACGAG.

This clone appeared many times. This chain's CDR3 is CASSINPTGSFYEQYF. The covered CDR3 bases are TGTGCCAGTAGTATAAATCCGACAGGGAGTTTCTACGAG. The chain carries TRBV19 and TRBJ2-7, with 7 nucleotides matching TRBD1. The read terminates 3 residues ahead of where the CDR3 ends, so the germline J gene completes it. V dropped 2 bases and J dropped 3; count of bases not matched to a gene: 10. The germline CDR1 and CDR2 sequences are LNHDA and SQIVND (reference sequence). This CDR3 contains 16 residues.

This clone was seen repeatedly, ten times or more. The missing CDR3 end, 3 residues past where the read stops, is filled in from the germline J gene. This rearrangement joins TRBV13 to TRBJ2-3; 8 nucleotides match TRBD2. The CDR3 totals 15 residues. Germline lookup yields CDR1 PRHDT and CDR2 FYEKMQ (reference sequence). The V segment lost 6 bases and the J segment 0 bases; nucleotides outside the gene matches: 5. The CDR3 bases that were read are TGTGCCAGCAGTCTAAGCGGGAGAAGCACAGATACG. It encodes CASSLSGRSTDT. The complete CDR3 reads CASSLSGRSTDTQYF.

This clone was detected many times. Read coverage stops 3 residues before the CDR3 terminus; the germline J gene supplies the remainder. The V and J genes are TRBV10-3 and TRBJ2-7; 8 nucleotides match TRBD1. This CDR3 contains 13 residues. Germline V CDR1 and CDR2: ENHRY, SYGVKD. The V gene end was trimmed by 11 bases and the J gene end by 3 bases; junction bases not matched to a gene: 9. CDR3 bases read: TGTGCCGCCACCGGGACAGGCGACTACGAG. This codes for CAATGTGDYE. The complete CDR3 protein is CAATGTGDYEQYF.

This clone was seen at least ten times. The read comes to an end 3 residues before the CDR3 does, leaving the germline J gene to fill in the end. This sequence joins TRBV7-3 and TRBJ1-6, with no clear D. This CDR3 is 12 amino acids long. Germline values: CDR1 SGHTA, CDR2 FQGTGA. Trimming stripped 4 bases from V and 6 bases from J, with 4 bases between. The sequenced part of the CDR3 DNA is TGTGCCAGCAGCTCCGGTAATTCACCC. As protein: CASSSGNSP. The CDR3 in its entirety is CASSSGNSPLHF.

This clone was seen ten or more times. Sequencing ends 3 residues short of the CDR3 end; the germline J gene provides the rest. The same CDR3 also results from other DNA sequences found in this sample. The chain combines TRBV5-1 with TRBJ1-2; 11 bases match TRBD1. CDR1 is SGHRS, CDR2 YFSETQ, per germline. V lost 3 bases, J lost 0 bases, and 1 base stayed unmatched. The CDR3 loop spans 15 amino acids. The sequenced part of the CDR3 DNA is TGCGCCAGCAGCTCGGGACAGGGGGCTAACTATGGC. Amino acid sequence: CASSSGQGANYG. The entire CDR3 reads CASSSGQGANYGYTF.

Remarks on this clone: The read halts 3 residues ahead of the CDR3 end, with the missing end drawn from the germline J gene. The chain uses TRBV11-3 and TRBJ1-4; TRBD1 is a possible D gene (5 bases). Trimming removed 4 bases from V and 8 bases from J, with 14 bases in between. The CDR3 sequence is 14 residues long. Germline V gene lookup returns CDR1 SGHNT and CDR2 YENEEA. The sequenced CDR3 bases are TGTGCCAGCAGCTATGCGGGGCTTGCCGAAAAA. It encodes CASSYAGLAEK. The whole CDR3 is CASSYAGLAEKLFF.